The 10 T cell receptor beta chains given below trace back to one sample, sequenced in a study of cytomegalovirus exposure and HLA in healthy donors. Use of 60 Vbeta and 13 Jbeta primers characterized the PCR. Clones were read by immunoSEQ multiplex PCR, and TCRdb kept only the in-frame ones, dropping some. This table has 90,000 or so clones, approximately 69% appearing once. The sample comprised PBMCs. These TCRs come from a boy between 10 and 17 years old in good health and CMV-seropositive.

The chain uses TRBV6-5 and TRBJ1-4; TRBD1 matches at 11 bases. The CDR3 is 15 amino acids. Germline V gene lookup returns CDR1 MNHEY and CDR2 SVGAGI. The J segment lost 8 bases and the V segment lost 4 bases, leaving 6 bases of the junction unmatched. CDR3 DNA sequence: TGTGCCAGCAGTTCGTGGACAGGGGGCTGGGAAAAACTGTTTTTT. This encodes CASSSWTGGWEKLFF.

The chain couples TRBV30 to TRBJ2-1; 11 bases are a match to TRBD2. Germline assignment: CDR1 GTSNPN and CDR2 SVGIG (reference sequence). The CDR3 is made up of 18 amino acids. Unmatched junction bases numbered 17, after V lost 6 bases and J lost 4 bases. The chain's CDR3 is CACPPRGQLAGVYNEQFF. CDR3 sequence (DNA): TGTGCCTGCCCCCCGAGGGGGCAACTAGCGGGAGTATACAATGAGCAGTTCTTC.

The gene calls are TRBV27 and TRBJ1-4; a possible D gene is TRBD1 (6 bases). The germline V and J ends were trimmed by 9 bases and 0 bases, with 17 bases remaining between them. The CDR3 spans 16 residues. The germline V gene has CDR1 MNHEY and CDR2 SMNVEV (reference sequence). CDR3 sequence (DNA): TGTGCCAGTAGACCCGGGGGGCGCGCAACTAATGAAAAACTGTTTTTT. Amino acids: CASRPGGRATNEKLFF. Using reference TRBV27 and TRBJ1-4 for the parts outside the CDR3, the full variable domain is EAQVTQNPRYLITVTGKKLTVTCSQNMNHEYMSWYRQDPGLGLRQIYYSMNVEVTDKGDVPEGYKVSRKEKRNFPLILESPSPNQTSLYFCASRPGGRATNEKLFFGSGTQLSVL.

The chain employs TRBV4-1 and TRBJ2-7; D might be TRBD1 (6 bases). The germline CDR1 and CDR2 sequences are MGHRA and YSYEKL. Trimming stripped 3 bases from V and 2 bases from J, with 23 bases between. There are 18 residues in the CDR3. The CDR3 region is CASSQTQWRPTGPYEQYF. The DNA for the CDR3 is TGCGCCAGCAGCCAGACCCAGTGGAGGCCGACAGGCCCCTACGAGCAGTACTTC.

A word on this clone: At one boundary the junction diverges from the germline segment, which might be a read error. The rearrangement links TRBV28 to TRBJ1-5, with TRBD1 matching over 10 bases. This CDR3 is built from 17 residues. From germline, CDR1 is MDHEN and CDR2 SYDVKM. CDR3 amino acids: CASSSPGQGNNNQPQNF. The DNA for the CDR3 is TGTGCCAGCAGTTCTCCGGGACAGGGGAATAACAATCAGCCCCAGAATTTT.

This clone was counted between two and nine times. The V and J genes are TRBV5-4 and TRBJ2-2, with 10 bases fitting TRBD2. Germline trimming cut 2 bases from V and 3 bases from J; bases unmatched to any gene: 4. CDR3 size: 16 residues. The germline V gene has CDR1 SGHNT and CDR2 YYREEE (reference sequence). The CDR3 region has the DNA TGTGCCAGCAGCTTAAAGACTAGCGGGCACACCGGGGAGCTGTTTTTT. Translation gives CASSLKTSGHTGELFF.

The V gene is TRBV11-2, the J gene TRBJ1-4; 9 nucleotides line up with TRBD1. CDR1 and CDR2 from the germline V gene are SGHAT and FQNNGV. The V gene end was trimmed by 5 bases and the J gene end by 3 bases; junction bases not matched to a gene: 4. This CDR3 contains 15 residues. This CDR3 reads CASSKQGAANEKLFF. In DNA form, the CDR3 reads TGTGCCAGCAGCAAACAGGGGGCTGCTAATGAAAAACTGTTTTTT.

This chain joins TRBV7-9 and TRBJ1-1; 9 positions match TRBD1. Germline loops: CDR1 SEHNR, CDR2 FQNEAQ (reference sequence). V lost 0 bases, J lost 12 bases, and 8 bases stayed unmatched. The CDR3 covers 14 residues. The CDR3 reads CASSLAGTGKSPFF. Written as DNA, the CDR3 is TGTGCCAGCAGCTTAGCCGGGACAGGGAAGTCTCCTTTCTTT.

This clone was seen only a few times. The V and J genes are TRBV30 and TRBJ1-5; D perhaps matches TRBD1 (5 bases). Germline CDR1 GTSNPN, CDR2 SVGIG (reference sequence). Trimming cost V 5 bases and J 11 bases, with 16 bases left between them. The CDR3 extends over 12 amino acids. DNA for the CDR3: TGTGCCTGGGGTATCGGGACTTGGGCCCAGCATTTT. Its protein is CAWGIGTWAQHF.

The chain couples TRBV5-1 to TRBJ1-6, with TRBD1 matching 7 bases. Trimming took 5 bases from V and 13 from J; bases not matched to a gene: 12. The germline V gene encodes CDR1 SGHRS and CDR2 YFSETQ. The CDR3 sequence is 14 residues long. The CDR3, as DNA: TGCGCCAGCAGTTTTGGACAGGCCCAATGGCCCCTCCACTTT. Its protein product is CASSFGQAQWPLHF.